The TCR beta chain under discussion was sequenced for a study of CD8 T cells in Susac syndrome. Reverse transcription of about 0.45 to 1 ug RNA used random hexamers. TCRdb re-derived calls from the immunoSEQ multiplex PCR reads in MiXCR, one entry per CDR3 protein. The sample has approximately 22,000 distinct CDR3 sequences, 85% to 95% seen once. Material for sequencing was CD8+ T cells from PBMCs. The clonotype originates from a human donor in good health.

This CDR3 is CASSLDEDFSGNTIYF. Written as DNA, the CDR3 is TGTGCCAGCAGCTTAGACGAAGATTTCTCTGGAAACACCATATATTTT. The rearrangement joins TRBV11-2 to TRBJ1-3; D gene unclear. The CDR3 consists of 16 residues. Germline CDR1 SGHAT, CDR2 FQNNGV. V was trimmed by 0 bases and J by 0 bases, leaving 9 bases between them.